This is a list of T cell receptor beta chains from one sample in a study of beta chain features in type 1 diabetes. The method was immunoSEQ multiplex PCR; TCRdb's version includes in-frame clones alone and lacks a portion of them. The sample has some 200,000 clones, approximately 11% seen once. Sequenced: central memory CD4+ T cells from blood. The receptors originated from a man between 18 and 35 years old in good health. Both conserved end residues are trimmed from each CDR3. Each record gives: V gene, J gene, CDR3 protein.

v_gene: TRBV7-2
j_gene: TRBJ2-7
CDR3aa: ASSLVGQGARYEQY

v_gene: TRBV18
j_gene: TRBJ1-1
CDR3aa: ASSPGTGLTEAF

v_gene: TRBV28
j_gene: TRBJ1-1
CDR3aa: ASSQTGTGSRVMNTEAC

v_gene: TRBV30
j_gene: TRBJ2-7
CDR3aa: AWSRDRGTREQY

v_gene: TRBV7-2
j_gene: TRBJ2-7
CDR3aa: ASSLAPRAIHEQY

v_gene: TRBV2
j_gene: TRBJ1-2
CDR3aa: ASSAWTGLRGGYT

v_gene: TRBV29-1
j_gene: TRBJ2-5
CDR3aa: SVELRQGRETQY

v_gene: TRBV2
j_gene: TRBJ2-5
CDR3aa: ASTNDREETQY

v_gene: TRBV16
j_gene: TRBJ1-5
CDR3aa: ASSQIRNQPQH

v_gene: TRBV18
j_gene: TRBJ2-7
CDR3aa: ASSPYRDTLYEQY

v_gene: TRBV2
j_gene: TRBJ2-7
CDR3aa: AAGSGVRNEQY

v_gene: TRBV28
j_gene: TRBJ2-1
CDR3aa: ASSLTKENEQF

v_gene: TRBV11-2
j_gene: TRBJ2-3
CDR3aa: ASSRREGSTDTQY

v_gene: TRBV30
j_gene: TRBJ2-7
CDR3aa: AWTPAGVASYEQY

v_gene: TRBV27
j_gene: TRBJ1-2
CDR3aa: ASSRTGNGYT

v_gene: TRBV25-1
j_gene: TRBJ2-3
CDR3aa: ASSEPSGSADTQY

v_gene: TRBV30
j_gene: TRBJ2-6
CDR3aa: AWRRGRTGRGANVLT

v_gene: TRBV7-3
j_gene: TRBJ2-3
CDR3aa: ASSNRTSGITRADTQY

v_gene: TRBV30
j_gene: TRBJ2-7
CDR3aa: AWSSELAGSGYEQY

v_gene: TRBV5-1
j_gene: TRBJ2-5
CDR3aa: ASSLGQGTHSTQY

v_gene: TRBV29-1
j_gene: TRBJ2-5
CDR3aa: SVAGGREATQY

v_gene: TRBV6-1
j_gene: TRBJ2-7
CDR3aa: ASSEWFQGAGEQY

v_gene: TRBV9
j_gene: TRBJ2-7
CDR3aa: ASSVDYSYEQY

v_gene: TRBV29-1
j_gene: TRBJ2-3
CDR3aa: SVSSTDTQY

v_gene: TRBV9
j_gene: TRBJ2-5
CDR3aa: ASSGHPQETQY

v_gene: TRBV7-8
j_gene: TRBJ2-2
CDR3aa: ASGREGRELF

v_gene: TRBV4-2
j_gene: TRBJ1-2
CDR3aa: ASSQGALLYGYT

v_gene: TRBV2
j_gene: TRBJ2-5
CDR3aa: ASRRDVGAETQY

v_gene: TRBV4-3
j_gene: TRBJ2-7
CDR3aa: ASSEGLSYSYEQY

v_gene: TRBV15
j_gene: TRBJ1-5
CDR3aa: ATSRGGMLQPQH

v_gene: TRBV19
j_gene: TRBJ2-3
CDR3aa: ASSNLAGGGDTQY

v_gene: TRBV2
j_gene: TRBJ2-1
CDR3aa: ASSRTGFGEQF

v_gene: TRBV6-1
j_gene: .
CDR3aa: AISVPGQGASYEQY

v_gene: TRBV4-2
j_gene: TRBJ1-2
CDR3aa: ASSLVRRDGYT

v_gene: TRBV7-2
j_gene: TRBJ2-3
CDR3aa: ASSLSASRTDTQY

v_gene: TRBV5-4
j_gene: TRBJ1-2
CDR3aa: ASSLDGVDYGYT

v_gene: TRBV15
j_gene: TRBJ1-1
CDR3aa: ATSRAPLRTEAF

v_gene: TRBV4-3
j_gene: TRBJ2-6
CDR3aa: ASSQDLALAEAGANVLT

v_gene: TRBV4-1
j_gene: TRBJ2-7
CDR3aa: ASSQEVVGQREQY

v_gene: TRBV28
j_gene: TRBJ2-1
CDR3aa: ASSSQTSGSDNEQF

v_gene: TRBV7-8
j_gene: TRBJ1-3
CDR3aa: ASSLARAGDRDRTGNTIY

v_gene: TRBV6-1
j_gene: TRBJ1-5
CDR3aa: ASRPGTGITQPQH

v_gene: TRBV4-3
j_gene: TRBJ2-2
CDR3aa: ASSQLAGGGNTGELF

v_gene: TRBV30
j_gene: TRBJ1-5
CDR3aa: AWARQNNQPQH

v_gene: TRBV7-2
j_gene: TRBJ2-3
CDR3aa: ASSHYPDTQY

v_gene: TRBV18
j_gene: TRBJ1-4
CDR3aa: ASSQLTVAGGNEKLF

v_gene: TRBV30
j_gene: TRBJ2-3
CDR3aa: AWSGRGLTDTQY